These T cell receptor beta chains were read from a single sample in a study of tumor-infiltrating lymphocytes in localized non-small cell lung cancer. Sequencing was performed with immunoSEQ multiplex PCR; in TCRdb, only in-frame clones are kept and a portion is missing. The sample includes some 30,000 clones, approximately 85% seen only once; the top ten take roughly 2%. Sample: lung tumor tissue. Every receptor here comes from a human donor with non-small cell lung cancer. The CDR3 runs from the conserved cysteine through the conserved F or W. The order of the fields is V gene, clone size, D gene, J gene, CDR3 protein, CDR3 DNA. D genes are given only for firm matches. Some rows have no size entry. The others give once, few or many, or a class for an expanded clone.

v_call: TRBV5-1
clone_size: -
d_call: -
j_call: TRBJ2-7
cdr3_aa: CASSLTAPYEQYF
cdr3_nt: TGTGCCAGCAGCTTGACAGCCCCGTACGAGCAGTACTTC

v_call: TRBV18
clone_size: -
d_call: -
j_call: TRBJ1-1
cdr3_aa: CASSLEFNTEAFF
cdr3_nt: TGTGCCAGCTCACTGGAATTTAACACTGAAGCTTTCTTT

v_call: TRBV10-3
clone_size: -
d_call: TRBD1
j_call: TRBJ2-7
cdr3_aa: CASMGTGNSYEQYF
cdr3_nt: TGTGCCAGCATGGGGACAGGGAACTCCTACGAGCAGTACTTC

v_call: TRBV18
clone_size: -
d_call: -
j_call: TRBJ2-7
cdr3_aa: CASSGQSYEQYF
cdr3_nt: TGTGCCAGCTCAGGACAGAGCTACGAGCAGTACTTC

v_call: TRBV20-1
clone_size: -
d_call: -
j_call: TRBJ1-4
cdr3_aa: CSARGEGGLFF
cdr3_nt: TGCAGTGCTAGAGGCGAAGGAGGACTGTTTTTT

v_call: TRBV6-1
clone_size: -
d_call: -
j_call: TRBJ2-7
cdr3_aa: CASSKEGFSEQYF
cdr3_nt: TGTGCCAGCAGTAAGGAGGGGTTCAGCGAGCAGTACTTC

v_call: TRBV29-1
clone_size: -
d_call: -
j_call: TRBJ1-4
cdr3_aa: CSVGHQGQAEKLFF
cdr3_nt: TGCAGCGTTGGACATCAGGGGCAAGCTGAAAAACTGTTTTTT

v_call: TRBV4-1
clone_size: -
d_call: -
j_call: TRBJ1-2
cdr3_aa: CASSQDFTGSYGYTF
cdr3_nt: TGCGCCAGCAGCCAAGATTTTACAGGCAGCTATGGCTACACCTTC

v_call: TRBV9
clone_size: -
d_call: TRBD1
j_call: TRBJ1-2
cdr3_aa: CASSVIWTGESGYTF
cdr3_nt: TGTGCCAGCAGCGTGATATGGACAGGGGAGAGTGGCTACACCTTC

v_call: TRBV6-5
clone_size: -
d_call: -
j_call: TRBJ2-2
cdr3_aa: CASSYMGLGGELFF
cdr3_nt: TGTGCCAGCAGTTACATGGGGTTGGGCGGGGAGCTGTTTTTT

v_call: TRBV28
clone_size: once
d_call: -
j_call: TRBJ1-2
cdr3_aa: CASSLGGYGYTF
cdr3_nt: TGTGCCAGCAGTTTAGGAGGCTATGGCTACACCTTC

v_call: TRBV30
clone_size: -
d_call: TRBD2
j_call: TRBJ2-1
cdr3_aa: CAWRVGGAYNEQFF
cdr3_nt: TGTGCCTGGAGAGTCGGGGGGGCGTACAATGAGCAGTTCTTC

v_call: TRBV6-6
clone_size: few
d_call: -
j_call: TRBJ2-2
cdr3_aa: CASMSRGTTGELFF
cdr3_nt: TGTGCCAGCATGAGCAGGGGAACTACCGGGGAGCTGTTTTTT

v_call: TRBV11-2
clone_size: -
d_call: TRBD2
j_call: TRBJ2-5
cdr3_aa: CASSPVRLAGGLETQYF
cdr3_nt: TGTGCCAGCAGCCCCGTTAGGCTAGCGGGGGGCTTGGAGACCCAGTACTTC

v_call: TRBV12-5
clone_size: -
d_call: -
j_call: TRBJ2-2
cdr3_aa: CASGFLEPGHNTGELFF
cdr3_nt: TGTGCTAGTGGTTTTCTAGAACCGGGACACAACACCGGGGAGCTGTTTTTT

v_call: TRBV7-2
clone_size: -
d_call: -
j_call: TRBJ2-3
cdr3_aa: CASSPSLTDTQYF
cdr3_nt: TGTGCCAGCAGCCCCTCTCTTACAGATACGCAGTATTTT

v_call: TRBV2
clone_size: -
d_call: -
j_call: TRBJ2-3
cdr3_aa: CASSSLVSTDTQYF
cdr3_nt: TGTGCCAGCAGTAGTCTTGTTAGCACAGATACGCAGTATTTT

v_call: TRBV5-1
clone_size: -
d_call: -
j_call: TRBJ2-5
cdr3_aa: CASSMDLGRETQYF
cdr3_nt: TGCGCCAGCAGCATGGACCTCGGACGGGAGACCCAGTACTTC

v_call: TRBV30
clone_size: -
d_call: -
j_call: TRBJ1-5
cdr3_aa: CAWSVDSNQPQHF
cdr3_nt: TGTGCCTGGAGTGTGGATAGCAATCAGCCCCAGCATTTT

v_call: TRBV13
clone_size: -
d_call: TRBD1
j_call: TRBJ2-7
cdr3_aa: CASSAEGDRGVYEQYF
cdr3_nt: TGTGCCAGCAGCGCCGAAGGGGACAGGGGGGTCTACGAGCAGTACTTC

v_call: TRBV10-3
clone_size: once
d_call: -
j_call: TRBJ2-5
cdr3_aa: CAISGSEETQYF
cdr3_nt: TGTGCCATCAGTGGGTCCGAAGAGACCCAGTACTTC

v_call: TRBV5-1
clone_size: -
d_call: -
j_call: TRBJ2-7
cdr3_aa: CASSSDSNAYEQYF
cdr3_nt: TGCGCCAGCAGCTCCGACAGTAATGCGTACGAGCAGTACTTC

v_call: TRBV4-3
clone_size: -
d_call: -
j_call: TRBJ2-3
cdr3_aa: CASSQEGPNPQYF
cdr3_nt: TGCGCCAGCAGCCAAGAAGGCCCAAATCCGCAGTATTTT

v_call: TRBV29-1
clone_size: few
d_call: -
j_call: TRBJ2-1
cdr3_aa: CSVTRFSYNEQFF
cdr3_nt: TGCAGCGTGACTAGATTCTCCTACAATGAGCAGTTCTTC

v_call: TRBV5-1
clone_size: few
d_call: -
j_call: TRBJ1-3
cdr3_aa: CASTGSGNTIYF
cdr3_nt: TGCGCCAGCACGGGATCTGGAAACACCATATATTTT

v_call: TRBV28
clone_size: few
d_call: -
j_call: TRBJ1-1
cdr3_aa: CASIRNWGPEAFF
cdr3_nt: TGTGCCAGCATTCGGAACTGGGGGCCCGAAGCTTTCTTT

v_call: TRBV7-2
clone_size: -
d_call: -
j_call: TRBJ1-1
cdr3_aa: CASSSEGTVNTEAFF
cdr3_nt: TGTGCCAGCAGCTCGGAGGGGACGGTGAACACTGAAGCTTTCTTT

v_call: TRBV4-3
clone_size: -
d_call: -
j_call: TRBJ1-4
cdr3_aa: CASSQGHGEKLFF
cdr3_nt: TGCGCCAGCAGCCAGGGCCACGGAGAAAAACTGTTTTTT

v_call: TRBV9
clone_size: -
d_call: TRBD2
j_call: TRBJ2-7
cdr3_aa: CASSVAAGGQVEQYF
cdr3_nt: TGTGCCAGCAGCGTAGCAGCGGGGGGGCAGGTCGAGCAGTACTTC

v_call: TRBV6-5
clone_size: medium-sized
d_call: -
j_call: TRBJ2-7
cdr3_aa: CASSRGLAYEQYF
cdr3_nt: TGTGCCAGCAGCCGAGGTCTGGCCTACGAGCAGTACTTC

v_call: TRBV5-1
clone_size: -
d_call: TRBD1
j_call: TRBJ2-5
cdr3_aa: CASSQDRGIGETQYF
cdr3_nt: TGCGCCAGCAGCCAAGACAGGGGGATAGGAGAGACCCAGTACTTC

v_call: TRBV30
clone_size: -
d_call: -
j_call: TRBJ1-6
cdr3_aa: CALQAYNSPLHF
cdr3_nt: TGTGCCTTACAGGCGTATAATTCACCCCTCCACTTT

v_call: TRBV30
clone_size: once
d_call: TRBD1
j_call: TRBJ1-4
cdr3_aa: CAWSIGGPNEKLFF
cdr3_nt: TGTGCCTGGAGTATAGGGGGCCCTAATGAAAAACTGTTTTTT

v_call: TRBV5-1
clone_size: -
d_call: -
j_call: TRBJ2-5
cdr3_aa: CASSPGGGEETQYF
cdr3_nt: TGCGCCAGCAGTCCCGGGGGTGGGGAAGAGACCCAGTACTTC

v_call: TRBV30
clone_size: -
d_call: -
j_call: TRBJ1-2
cdr3_aa: CAWSVGGYGYTF
cdr3_nt: TGTGCCTGGAGTGTAGGAGGGTATGGCTACACCTTC

v_call: TRBV6-5
clone_size: few
d_call: TRBD1
j_call: TRBJ2-1
cdr3_aa: CASSNPDRSNEQFF
cdr3_nt: TGTGCCAGCAGCAACCCGGACAGGAGCAATGAGCAGTTCTTC